Listed below are T cell receptor beta chains from one sample, sequenced in a study of cytomegalovirus exposure and HLA in healthy donors. Generated by immunoSEQ multiplex PCR, the TCRdb table keeps only in-frame clones and is missing some. The data hold about 80,000 clones, with around 80% observed a single time. Source material: PBMCs. These receptors were obtained from a woman aged 50 to 60 in good health and CMV-seropositive. Each CDR3 is given with its conserved first and last residue.

TRBV5-1 CASSLSGQGGEKLFF
TRBV5-8 CASSLTPRQKETQYF
TRBV6-6 CASSYTGAGNTIYF
TRBV27 CASSSGQGTKTQYF
TRBV12-5 CASAFSRDRGIPGANVLTF
TRBV15 CTTSRDGRSNTEAFF
TRBV5-1 CASSLGLAGATDTQYF
TRBV19 CATETGMNTEAFF
TRBV5-1 CASSLDGTVSGYTF
TRBV29-1 CSGGRDAGYTF
TRBV5-1 CASSSGVSNQPQHF
TRBV5-8 CASSREDRLDATDTQYF
TRBV27 CASSLRTGFYEQYF
TRBV6-6 CASSYSSGANYGYTF
TRBV5-1 CASSVLAGGNTGELFF
TRBV7-8 CASSFRDRAYEQYF
TRBV5-6 CASSLVATSMTDTQYF
TRBV29-1 CSVETDNYGYTF
TRBV5-1 CASSSGLSAYEQYF
TRBV6-5 CASRRVGGRYGELFF
TRBV4-1 CASSQDRAGYGYTF
TRBV30 CAWNLGQVSTDTQYF
TRBV27 CASSLGGAGTDTQYF
TRBV6-1 CASRAAGARNQPQHF
TRBV30 CAWSVQAWGDTQYF
TRBV7-8 CASSLRFGTFTTNEKLFF
TRBV2 CASIQGQVGYEQYF
TRBV9 CASSAKTSEARDTQYF
TRBV5-4 CASSAQQRRDRADGYTF
TRBV11-2 CASSFRGQPQHF
TRBV18 CASSPSTSLQETQYF
TRBV11-3 CASSPGQFEANTF
TRBV11-2 CASSTPVIRGTEAFF
TRBV4-1 CASSRDRGNSPLHF
TRBV18 CASSPPRGPLNTGELFF
TRBV18 CASSPPSVNTGELFF
TRBV18 CASSPQRGGETQYF
TRBV6-1 CASSRMWQDNQPQHF
TRBV27 CASSSHATSNYGYTF
TRBV5-1 CASMTSPDTGELFF
TRBV25-1 CASSEYAGRARETQYF
TRBV6-1 CASSEVLANTGELFF
TRBV5-4 CASSFSSGSKNEQFF
TRBV18 CASSRSSGANVLTF
TRBV9 CASSGYEQYF
TRBV11-2 CASSLMLAGATDTQYF
TRBV2 CASTPGLAYNEQFF